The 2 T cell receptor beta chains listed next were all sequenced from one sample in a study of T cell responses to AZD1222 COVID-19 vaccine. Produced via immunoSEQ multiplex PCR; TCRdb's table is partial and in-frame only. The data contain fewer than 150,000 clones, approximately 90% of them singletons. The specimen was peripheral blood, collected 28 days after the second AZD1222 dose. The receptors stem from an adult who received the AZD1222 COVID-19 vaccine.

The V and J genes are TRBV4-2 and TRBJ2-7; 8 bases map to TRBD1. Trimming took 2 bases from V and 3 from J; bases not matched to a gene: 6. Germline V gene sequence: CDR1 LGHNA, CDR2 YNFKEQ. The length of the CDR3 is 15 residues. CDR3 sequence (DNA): TGTGCCAGCAGCCAATCACCGGGACAGGTCTACGAGCAGTACTTC. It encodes CASSQSPGQVYEQYF.

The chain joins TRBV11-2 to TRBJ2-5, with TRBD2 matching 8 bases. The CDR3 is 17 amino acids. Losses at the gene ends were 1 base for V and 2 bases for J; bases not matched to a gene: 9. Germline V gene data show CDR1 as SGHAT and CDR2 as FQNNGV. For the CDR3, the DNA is TGTGCCAGCAGCTTAGTCGGGTGGCGGGGGGCGCAAGAGACCCAGTACTTC. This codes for CASSLVGWRGAQETQYF.